This TCR beta chain was identified during a study of STAT5B mutations in CD4+ large granular lymphocyte leukemia. V was clipped by 8 bases and J by 3 bases, with 22 bases between them. This CDR3 comprises 16 residues. Germline values: CDR1 MDHEN, CDR2 SYDVKM. The repertoire was sequenced with immunoSEQ multiplex PCR; TCRdb's copy has only in-frame clones and lacks some. The data contain about 35,000 clones, more than 60% of them singletons. About this clone itself: The antigen remains undetermined.

Study conclusions and caveats: About 26% of private leukemic clonotypes occurred rarely in other patients' non-leukemic repertoires. Without putative leukemic clones, patient CD4-sorted repertoires remained more clonal than healthy CD4+ repertoires.

What was sequenced was CD4+ T cells from blood buffy coats. The genes are TRBV28 and TRBJ1-2; possibly TRBD1 for D (5 bases). This receptor was taken from a human donor in good health. The DNA of the CDR3 is TGTGCCAGCGGTCGTTCGGGTCAGGGCTTCGACTATGGCTACACCTTC. Translated, it gives CASGRSGQGFDYGYTF.